The source of this TCR beta chain is a study of blood T cells in healthy people across ages. Study conclusions and caveats: The long-lived group displayed more naive CD4+ cells, plus higher diversity, than the aged donors did. Expanded clonotype changes were possibly confounded by unknown donor CMV status.

The authors ran a second PCR of roughly 6 to 11 cycles using a sample-barcoded 5' primer and a J-beta primer mix. Tags on each cDNA molecule came from a template-switch adaptor with 12 random nucleotides. TCRdb re-derived calls from the 5' RACE reads in MiXCR, one entry per CDR3 protein. The sample consists of fewer than 2,000,000 distinct CDR3 sequences, roughly two fifths of them appearing once. Germline CDR1 reads MNHEY; CDR2 reads SVGEGT. CDR3 size: 17 residues. Trimming cost V 4 bases and J 5 bases; bases outside gene matches: 7. They isolated at least 6 million PBMCs from each sample. This clonotype was seen a handful of times. What it binds is not known.

The gene calls are TRBV6-2 or TRBV6-3 and TRBJ2-1, with 14 positions matching TRBD2. Sequencing was carried out using blood. The receptor was derived from a human donor in good health. The CDR3 DNA reads TGTGCCAGCAGTTGGGGACTAGCGGGGGACATAGACAATGAGCAGTTCTTC. Translated, it gives CASSWGLAGDIDNEQFF.